These T cell receptor beta chains were read from a single sample in a study of CD8 T cells in ankylosing spondylitis. MiXCR, applied by TCRdb to the 5' RACE reads, yields one record per CDR3 protein. In the table there are more than 400,000 distinct CDR3 sequences, 5.3% of which are singletons. Sample: blood, either unsorted or a sorted T cell fraction (not recorded which). The source of these receptors is a male donor with ankylosing spondylitis. Each CDR3 is given with its conserved first and last residue. Fields, in order: V gene, J gene, clone size, D gene, CDR3 protein, CDR3 DNA. D genes are given only for firm matches. Clone size is stated in some rows and not others, as once, few, many or a class when expanded.

>TRBV25-1|TRBJ1-2|.|.
CASSEGPPSYGYTF
TGTGCCAGCAGTGAGGGCCCCCCGAGCTATGGCTACACCTTC
>TRBV6-1|TRBJ1-1|many|.
CASNHRAGRDMNTEAFF
TGTGCCAGCAACCACCGGGCAGGACGAGACATGAACACTGAAGCTTTCTTT
>TRBV6-5|TRBJ2-1|many|.
CASSYSDSQFF
TGTGCCAGCAGTTACTCGGACAGCCAGTTCTTC
>TRBV6-2/TRBV6-3|TRBJ1-2|many|.
CASSASFPDYLGYTF
TGTGCCAGCAGTGCTTCGTTTCCCGACTACCTGGGCTACACCTTC
>TRBV5-1|TRBJ1-1|many|TRBD1
CASSVGQGRIGQTAFF
TGCGCCAGCAGCGTAGGACAGGGAAGAATCGGCCAGACAGCTTTCTTT
>TRBV27|TRBJ2-1|many|TRBD1
CASGDRGRLVTEQFF
TGTGCCAGCGGGGACAGGGGGCGCCTGGTCACAGAGCAGTTCTTC
>TRBV6-2/TRBV6-3|TRBJ2-1|many|.
CASSPGYLGLNEQFF
TGTGCCAGCAGTCCTGGGTACCTAGGGCTTAATGAGCAGTTCTTC
>TRBV5-1|TRBJ2-4|many|.
CASREGFGWVNIQYF
TGCGCCAGCCGCGAGGGATTTGGATGGGTAAACATTCAGTACTTC
>TRBV29-1|TRBJ2-1|many|.
CSAVGQPWSYNEQFF
TGCAGCGCTGTCGGGCAGCCCTGGTCCTACAATGAGCAGTTCTTC
>TRBV4-2|TRBJ2-2|many|TRBD1
CASSQDYMGQQNTGELFF
TGTGCCAGCAGCCAAGATTATATGGGACAGCAGAACACCGGGGAGCTGTTTTTT
>TRBV5-1|TRBJ2-3|many|.
CASSPGGPGTQYF
TGCGCCAGCAGTCCAGGGGGGCCAGGTACGCAGTATTTT
>TRBV5-1|TRBJ2-3|few|TRBD1
CASSLAGQGAADTQYF
TGCGCCAGCAGCTTGGCTGGACAGGGGGCCGCGGATACGCAGTATTTT
>TRBV5-6|TRBJ2-2|few|.
CASSHWTAGRTGELFF
TGTGCCAGCAGCCATTGGACAGCGGGTCGGACCGGGGAGCTGTTTTTT
>TRBV5-4|TRBJ2-5|many|.
CASSWGLQETQYF
TGTGCCAGCAGCTGGGGACTCCAAGAGACCCAGTACTTC
>TRBV6-2/TRBV6-3|TRBJ2-7|many|TRBD2
CASSYPGTSGTSQDF
TGTGCCAGCAGTTATCCAGGGACTAGCGGGACTTCGCAGGACTTC
>TRBV20-1|TRBJ2-1|many|.
CSGPTGLVNEQFF
TGCAGTGGCCCCACCGGGTTGGTAAATGAGCAGTTCTTC
>TRBV29-1|TRBJ2-7|many|.
CSVARSYEQYF
TGCAGCGTTGCCCGGTCCTACGAGCAGTACTTC
>TRBV24-1|TRBJ1-1|many|.
CATSGGGLTPEAFF
TGTGCCACCAGTGGGGGGGGCCTTACCCCTGAAGCTTTCTTT
>TRBV7-3|TRBJ2-7|.|.
CASSSSGTRTLREQYF
TGTGCCAGCAGCTCTTCCGGGACACGGACCCTTCGCGAGCAGTACTTC
>TRBV7-2|TRBJ2-1|few|.
CASSRVPPGNEQFF
TGTGCCAGCTCGCGGGTCCCGCCGGGGAATGAGCAGTTCTTC
>TRBV21-1|TRBJ2-3|many|.
CASSKRLAGGPGADTQYF
TGTGCCAGCAGCAAACGACTAGCGGGGGGGCCTGGGGCAGATACGCAGTATTTT
>TRBV21-1|TRBJ2-4|many|.
CASRIASRQGRGITAKNIQYF
TGTGCCAGCAGGATCGCTAGTCGGCAGGGGAGAGGAATTACGGCCAAAAACATTCAGTACTTC
>TRBV5-1|TRBJ2-3|many|.
CASSSTQGTDTQYF
TGCGCCAGCAGCTCGACCCAGGGCACAGATACGCAGTATTTT
>TRBV3-1|TRBJ1-1|many|.
CASSQATLNTEAFF
TGTGCCAGCAGCCAAGCAACTTTGAACACTGAAGCTTTCTTT
>TRBV9|TRBJ2-3|many|TRBD2
CASSRLADRPSTDTQYF
TGTGCCAGCAGTCGACTAGCGGACCGCCCTAGCACAGATACGCAGTATTTT